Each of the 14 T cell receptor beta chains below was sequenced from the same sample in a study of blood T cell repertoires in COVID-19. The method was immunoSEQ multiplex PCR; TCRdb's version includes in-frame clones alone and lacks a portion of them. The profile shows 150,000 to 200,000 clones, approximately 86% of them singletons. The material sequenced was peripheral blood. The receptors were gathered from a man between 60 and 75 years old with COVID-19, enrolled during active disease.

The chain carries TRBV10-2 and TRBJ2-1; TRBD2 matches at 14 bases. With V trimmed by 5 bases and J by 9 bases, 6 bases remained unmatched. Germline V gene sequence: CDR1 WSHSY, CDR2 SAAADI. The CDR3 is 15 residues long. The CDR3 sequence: CASSLTSGGAFEQFF. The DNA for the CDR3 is TGCGCCAGCAGTTTGACTAGCGGGGGGGCTTTTGAGCAGTTCTTC.

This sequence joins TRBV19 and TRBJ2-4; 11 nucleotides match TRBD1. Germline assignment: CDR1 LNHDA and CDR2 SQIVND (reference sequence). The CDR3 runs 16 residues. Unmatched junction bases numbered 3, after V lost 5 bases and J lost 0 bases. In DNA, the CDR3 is TGTGCCAGTAGTGCCGGGACAGGGGGAGCCAAAAACATTCAGTACTTC. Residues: CASSAGTGGAKNIQYF.

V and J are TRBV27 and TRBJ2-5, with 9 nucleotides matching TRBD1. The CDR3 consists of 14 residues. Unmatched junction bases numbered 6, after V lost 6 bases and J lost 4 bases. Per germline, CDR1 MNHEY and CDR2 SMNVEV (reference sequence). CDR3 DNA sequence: TGTGCCAGCAGGCCGGGACAGGGAGGAGAGACCCAGTACTTC. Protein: CASRPGQGGETQYF.

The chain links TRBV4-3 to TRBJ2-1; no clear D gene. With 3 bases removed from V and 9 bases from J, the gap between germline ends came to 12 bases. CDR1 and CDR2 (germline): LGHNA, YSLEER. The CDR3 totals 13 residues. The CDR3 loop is CASSQGNLGEQFF. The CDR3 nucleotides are TGCGCCAGCAGCCAGGGTAATCTAGGTGAGCAGTTCTTC.

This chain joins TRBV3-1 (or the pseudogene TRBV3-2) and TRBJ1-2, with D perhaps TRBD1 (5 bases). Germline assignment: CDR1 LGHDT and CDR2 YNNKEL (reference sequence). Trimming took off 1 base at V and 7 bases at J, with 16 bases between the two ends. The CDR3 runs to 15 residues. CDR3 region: CASSQGRGRGGGYTF. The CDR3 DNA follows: TGTGCCAGCAGCCAAGGTCGAGGGAGGGGTGGTGGCTACACCTTC.

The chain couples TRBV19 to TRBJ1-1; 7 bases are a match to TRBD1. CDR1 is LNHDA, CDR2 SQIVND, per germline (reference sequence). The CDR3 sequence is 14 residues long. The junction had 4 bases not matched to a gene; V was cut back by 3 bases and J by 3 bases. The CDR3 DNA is TGTGCCAGTAGTATCCAGGACAGGTACACTGAAGCTTTCTTT. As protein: CASSIQDRYTEAFF.

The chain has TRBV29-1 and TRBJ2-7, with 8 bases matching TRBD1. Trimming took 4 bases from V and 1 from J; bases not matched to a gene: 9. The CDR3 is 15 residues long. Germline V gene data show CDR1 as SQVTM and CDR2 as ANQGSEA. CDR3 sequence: CSVAATGGPSYEQYF. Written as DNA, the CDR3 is TGCAGCGTTGCCGCCACAGGGGGGCCATCCTACGAGCAGTACTTC.

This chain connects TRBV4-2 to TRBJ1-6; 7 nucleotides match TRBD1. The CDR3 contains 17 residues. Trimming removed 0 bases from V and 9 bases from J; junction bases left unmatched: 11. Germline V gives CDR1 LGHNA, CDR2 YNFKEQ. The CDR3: CASSQDGGRSGGSPLHF. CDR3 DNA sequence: TGTGCCAGCAGCCAAGATGGTGGGAGGTCAGGGGGTTCACCCCTCCACTTT.

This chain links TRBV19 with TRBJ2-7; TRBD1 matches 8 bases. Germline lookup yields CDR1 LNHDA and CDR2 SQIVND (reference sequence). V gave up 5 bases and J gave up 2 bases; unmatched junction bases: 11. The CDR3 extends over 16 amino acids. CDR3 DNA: TGTGCCAGTAGTTCCCCAGGCCGGACAGGGACCTACGAGCAGTACTTC. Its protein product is CASSSPGRTGTYEQYF.

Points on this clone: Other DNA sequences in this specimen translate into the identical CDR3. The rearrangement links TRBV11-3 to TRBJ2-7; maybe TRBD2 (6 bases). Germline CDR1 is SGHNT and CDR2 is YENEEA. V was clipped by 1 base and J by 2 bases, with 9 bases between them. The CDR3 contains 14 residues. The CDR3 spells CASSLGRGTYEQYF. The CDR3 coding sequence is TGTGCCAGCAGCTTAGGACGGGGGACCTACGAGCAGTACTTC.

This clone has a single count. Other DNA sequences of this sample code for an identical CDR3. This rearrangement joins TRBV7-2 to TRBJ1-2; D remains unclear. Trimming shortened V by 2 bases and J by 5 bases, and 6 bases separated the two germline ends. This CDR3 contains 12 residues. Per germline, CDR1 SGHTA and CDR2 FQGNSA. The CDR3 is CASSLREYGYTF. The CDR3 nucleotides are TGTGCCAGCAGCTTAAGAGAGTATGGCTACACCTTC. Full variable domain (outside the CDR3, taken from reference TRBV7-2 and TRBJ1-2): GAGVSQSPSNKVTEKGKDVELRCDPISGHTALYWYRQSLGQGLEFLIYFQGNSAPDKSGLPSDRFSAERTGGSVSTLTIQRTQQEDSAVYLCASSLREYGYTFGSGTRLTVV.

The CDR3 sequence: CASSPDQGFTYEQYF. The CDR3 bases are TGTGCCAGCTCACCAGATCAGGGATTTACCTACGAGCAGTACTTC. The rearrangement uses TRBV18 and TRBJ2-7, with a weak D call TRBD1 (5 bases). Trimming removed 2 bases from V and 2 bases from J, with 13 bases in between. The CDR3 loop spans 15 amino acids. Germline V CDR1 and CDR2: KGHSH, LQKENI.

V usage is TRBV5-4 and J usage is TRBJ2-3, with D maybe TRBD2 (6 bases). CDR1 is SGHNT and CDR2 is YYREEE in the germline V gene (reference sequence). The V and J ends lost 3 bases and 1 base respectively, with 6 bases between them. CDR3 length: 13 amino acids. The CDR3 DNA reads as TGTGCCAGCAGCTCTAGCGGCACAGATACGCAGTATTTT. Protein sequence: CASSSSGTDTQYF.

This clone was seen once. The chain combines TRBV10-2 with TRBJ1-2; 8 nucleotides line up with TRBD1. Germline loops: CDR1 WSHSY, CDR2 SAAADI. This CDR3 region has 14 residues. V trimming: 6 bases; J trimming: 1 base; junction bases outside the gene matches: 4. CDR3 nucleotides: TGCGCCAGCAGCGGGACAGGTATTAACTATGGCTACACCTTC. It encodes CASSGTGINYGYTF.